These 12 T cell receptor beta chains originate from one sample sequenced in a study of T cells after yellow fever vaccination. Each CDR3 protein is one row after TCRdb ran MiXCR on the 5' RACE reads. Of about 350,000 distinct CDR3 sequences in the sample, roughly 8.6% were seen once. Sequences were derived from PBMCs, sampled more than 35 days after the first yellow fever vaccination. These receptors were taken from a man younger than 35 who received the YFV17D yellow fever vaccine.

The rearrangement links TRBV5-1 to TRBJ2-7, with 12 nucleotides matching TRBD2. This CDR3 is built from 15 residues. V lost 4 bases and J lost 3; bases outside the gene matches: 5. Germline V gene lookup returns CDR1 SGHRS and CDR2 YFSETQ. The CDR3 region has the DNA TGCGCCAGCAGCCCGGGACTAGCGGGCGACTACGAGCAGTACGTC. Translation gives CASSPGLAGDYEQYV.

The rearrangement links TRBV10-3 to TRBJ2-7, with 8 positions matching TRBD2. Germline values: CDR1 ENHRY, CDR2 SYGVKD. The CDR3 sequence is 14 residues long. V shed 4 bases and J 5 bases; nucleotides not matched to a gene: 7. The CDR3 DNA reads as TGTGCCATCAGTGCGGCCGGGACTAGAGACGAGCAGTACTTC. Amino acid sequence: CAISAAGTRDEQYF.

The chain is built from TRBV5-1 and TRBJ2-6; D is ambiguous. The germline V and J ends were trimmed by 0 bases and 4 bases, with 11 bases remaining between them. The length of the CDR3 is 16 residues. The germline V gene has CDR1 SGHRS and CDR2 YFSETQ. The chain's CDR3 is CASSLAIRQGANVLTF. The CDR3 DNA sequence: TGCGCCAGCAGCTTGGCGATCCGGCAAGGGGCCAACGTCCTGACTTTC.

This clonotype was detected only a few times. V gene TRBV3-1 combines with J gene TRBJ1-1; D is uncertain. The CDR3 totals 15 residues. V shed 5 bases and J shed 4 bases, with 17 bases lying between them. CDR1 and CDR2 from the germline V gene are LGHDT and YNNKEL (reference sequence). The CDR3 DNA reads TGTGCCAGCAGCAGCCCCGGGTGGCGCGGCACTGAAGCTTTCTTT. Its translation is CASSSPGWRGTEAFF.

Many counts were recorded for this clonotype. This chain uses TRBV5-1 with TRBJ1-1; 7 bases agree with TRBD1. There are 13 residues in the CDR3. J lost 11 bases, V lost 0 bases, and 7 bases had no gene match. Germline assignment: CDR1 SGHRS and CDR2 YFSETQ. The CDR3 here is CASSLGDRGGAFF. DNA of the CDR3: TGCGCCAGCAGCTTGGGGGACAGAGGGGGGGCTTTCTTT.

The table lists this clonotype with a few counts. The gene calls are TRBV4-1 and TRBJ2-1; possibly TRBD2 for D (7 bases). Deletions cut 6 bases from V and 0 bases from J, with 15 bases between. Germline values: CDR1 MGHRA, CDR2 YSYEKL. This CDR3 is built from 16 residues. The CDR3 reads CASSGGGPFSYNEQFF. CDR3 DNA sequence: TGCGCCAGCAGTGGCGGGGGCCCTTTCTCCTACAATGAGCAGTTCTTC.

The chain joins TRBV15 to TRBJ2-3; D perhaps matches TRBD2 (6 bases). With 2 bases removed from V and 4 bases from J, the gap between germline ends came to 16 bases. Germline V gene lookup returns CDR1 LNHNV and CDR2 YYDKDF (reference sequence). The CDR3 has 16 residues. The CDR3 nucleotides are TGTGCCACCAGCAGAACCGGACCCCCGGGAGCAGATACGCAGTATTTT. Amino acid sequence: CATSRTGPPGADTQYF.

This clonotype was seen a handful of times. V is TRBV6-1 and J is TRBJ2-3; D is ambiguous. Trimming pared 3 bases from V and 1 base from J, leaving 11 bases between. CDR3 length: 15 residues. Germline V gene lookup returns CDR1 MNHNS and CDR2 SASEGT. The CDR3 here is CASSESVSGTDTQYF. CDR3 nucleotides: TGTGCCAGCAGTGAGTCGGTCTCGGGCACAGATACGCAGTATTTT.

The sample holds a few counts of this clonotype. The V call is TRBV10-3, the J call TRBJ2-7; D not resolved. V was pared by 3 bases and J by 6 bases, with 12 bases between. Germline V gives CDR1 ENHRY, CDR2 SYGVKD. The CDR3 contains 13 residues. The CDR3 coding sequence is TGTGCCATCAGTGATTCCGTCATGGGCGAGCAGTACGTC. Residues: CAISDSVMGEQYV.

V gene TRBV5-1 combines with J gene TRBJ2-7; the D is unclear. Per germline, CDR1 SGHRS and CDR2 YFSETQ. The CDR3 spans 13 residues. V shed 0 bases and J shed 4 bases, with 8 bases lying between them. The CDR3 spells CASSLVGFYEQYF. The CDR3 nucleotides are TGCGCCAGCAGCTTGGTAGGATTTTACGAGCAGTACTTC.

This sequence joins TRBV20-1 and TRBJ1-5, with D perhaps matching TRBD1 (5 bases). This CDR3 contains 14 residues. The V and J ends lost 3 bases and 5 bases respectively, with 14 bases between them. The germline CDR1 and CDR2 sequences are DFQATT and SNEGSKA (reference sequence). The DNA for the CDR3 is TGCAGTGCTAGTTCAGGGATGGCAGATCAGCCCCAGCATTTT. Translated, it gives CSASSGMADQPQHF.

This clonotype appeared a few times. The DNA for the CDR3 is TGTGCCAGCAGCTTGGTCCAGGGGCCGGATGATACCGGGGAGCTGTTTTTT. This sequence encodes CASSLVQGPDDTGELFF. The gene calls are TRBV5-4 and TRBJ2-2; D possibly corresponds to TRBD1 (6 bases). The CDR3 consists of 17 residues. V gave up 0 bases and J gave up 5 bases, with 17 bases separating them. Per germline, CDR1 SGHNT and CDR2 YYREEE (reference sequence).